A selection of T cell receptor beta chains follows, all from one sample in a study of cytomegalovirus exposure and HLA in healthy donors. TCRdb keeps only in-frame clones here, not all; method: immunoSEQ multiplex PCR. Here the sample table reports about 130,000 clones. The sequenced material came from PBMCs. The receptors were gathered from a woman aged 60-75 years in good health and CMV-seronegative. Both conserved end residues are part of each CDR3.

v_gene: TRBV11-2; j_gene: TRBJ2-2; CDR3aa: CASSLNRLAGITGELFF
v_gene: TRBV7-8; j_gene: TRBJ1-2; CDR3aa: CASSLEQDRGWRYGYTF
v_gene: TRBV20-1; j_gene: TRBJ2-1; CDR3aa: CSAPLPNEQFF
v_gene: TRBV6-1; j_gene: TRBJ2-2; CDR3aa: CASSERRSGNTGELFF
v_gene: TRBV14; j_gene: TRBJ2-7; CDR3aa: CASSQGYSRDSSYEQYF
v_gene: TRBV5-1; j_gene: TRBJ2-5; CDR3aa: CASSSTGTKGETQYF
v_gene: TRBV28; j_gene: TRBJ1-2; CDR3aa: CASRPEGRGGYTF
v_gene: TRBV28; j_gene: TRBJ2-7; CDR3aa: CASSFQGYPREQYF
v_gene: TRBV18; j_gene: TRBJ2-7; CDR3aa: CASSPPGQYSYEQYF
v_gene: TRBV5-1; j_gene: NA; CDR3aa: CASSSNSYEQYF
v_gene: TRBV5-4; j_gene: TRBJ2-1; CDR3aa: CASSLVGQDEQFF
v_gene: TRBV5-1; j_gene: TRBJ2-2; CDR3aa: CASSLTANTGELFF
v_gene: TRBV28; j_gene: TRBJ1-2; CDR3aa: CASSDSANYGYTF
v_gene: TRBV6-6; j_gene: TRBJ1-1; CDR3aa: CASNGYTSGTEAFF
v_gene: TRBV6-6; j_gene: TRBJ1-4; CDR3aa: CASAGHLTEKLFF
v_gene: TRBV19; j_gene: TRBJ2-7; CDR3aa: CASSIPGRSSYEQYF
v_gene: TRBV19; j_gene: TRBJ2-7; CDR3aa: CASSAAKPGLAYEQYF
v_gene: TRBV6-5; j_gene: TRBJ1-5; CDR3aa: CASSYSRGRGQPQHF
v_gene: TRBV18; j_gene: TRBJ2-1; CDR3aa: CASSPGLAGSISYNEQFF
v_gene: TRBV27; j_gene: TRBJ2-1; CDR3aa: CASSLSGGRSYNEQFF
v_gene: TRBV18; j_gene: TRBJ2-2; CDR3aa: CASSETGGAPGELFF
v_gene: TRBV6-1; j_gene: TRBJ2-7; CDR3aa: CASSDTMMGQYF
v_gene: TRBV10-2; j_gene: TRBJ2-5; CDR3aa: CASRGAQETQYF
v_gene: TRBV2; j_gene: TRBJ1-3; CDR3aa: CASSEAWGAGNTIYF
v_gene: TRBV13; j_gene: TRBJ2-7; CDR3aa: CASYLSLSRYEQYF
v_gene: TRBV5-5; j_gene: TRBJ1-2; CDR3aa: CASSLNSGVYGYTF
v_gene: TRBV19; j_gene: TRBJ1-2; CDR3aa: CASSIDWGPNYGYTF
v_gene: TRBV2; j_gene: TRBJ1-4; CDR3aa: CASSDAGQGSFLFF
v_gene: TRBV5-4; j_gene: TRBJ1-1; CDR3aa: CAWGPRDAEAFF
v_gene: TRBV11-2; j_gene: TRBJ2-3; CDR3aa: CASSAGTSVSTDTQYF
v_gene: TRBV9; j_gene: TRBJ1-3; CDR3aa: CASSVDGSSGNTIYF
v_gene: TRBV6-6; j_gene: TRBJ1-4; CDR3aa: CASSYRTGNEKLFF
v_gene: TRBV28; j_gene: TRBJ1-2; CDR3aa: CASSLGDRPNYGYTF
v_gene: TRBV2; j_gene: TRBJ1-2; CDR3aa: CASSEAYGQGQNYGYTF
v_gene: TRBV2; j_gene: TRBJ1-6; CDR3aa: CASRGGTSAVYNSPLHF
v_gene: TRBV4-2; j_gene: TRBJ1-3; CDR3aa: CASSQEGQSSGNTIYF
v_gene: TRBV11-2; j_gene: TRBJ2-5; CDR3aa: CASSLDRVGETQYF
v_gene: TRBV6-5; j_gene: TRBJ1-2; CDR3aa: CASSYRQNYGYTF
v_gene: TRBV7-2; j_gene: TRBJ1-2; CDR3aa: CASSREGRVGGYTF
v_gene: TRBV27; j_gene: TRBJ2-2; CDR3aa: CASSPLLVRGLHTGELFF
v_gene: TRBV29-1; j_gene: TRBJ1-2; CDR3aa: CSVEVTGVGTENF